The sequence of this T cell receptor (beta chain) was determined in a study of CD8 T cells in Susac syndrome. Trimming at V came to 5 bases and at J to 2 bases, leaving 6 bases not matched to a gene. The CDR3 is 15 residues long. Germline CDR1 and CDR2: SGHTA and FQGNSA. This clonotype has just one count. cDNA came from 0.5 to 1 ug RNA primed by random hexamers. TCRdb fed the immunoSEQ multiplex PCR reads into MiXCR, producing one record per CDR3 protein. The sample holds around 270,000 distinct CDR3 sequences; roughly 90% are singletons and the top ten take approximately 0.2%. This TCR was sampled from a human donor with multiple sclerosis. This chain connects TRBV7-2 to TRBJ2-7; 10 nucleotides match TRBD2. Sample: CD8+ T cells from PBMCs. CDR3 sequence reads: CASSPLAGAAYEQYF. The CDR3 DNA follows: TGTGCCAGCAGCCCCCTAGCGGGAGCCGCCTACGAGCAGTACTTC. The full variable domain, rest sourced from reference TRBV7-2 and TRBJ2-7, is GAGVSQSPSNKVTEKGKDVELRCDPISGHTALYWYRQSLGQGLEFLIYFQGNSAPDKSGLPSDRFSAERTGGSVSTLTIQRTQQEDSAVYLCASSPLAGAAYEQYFGPGTRLTVT.